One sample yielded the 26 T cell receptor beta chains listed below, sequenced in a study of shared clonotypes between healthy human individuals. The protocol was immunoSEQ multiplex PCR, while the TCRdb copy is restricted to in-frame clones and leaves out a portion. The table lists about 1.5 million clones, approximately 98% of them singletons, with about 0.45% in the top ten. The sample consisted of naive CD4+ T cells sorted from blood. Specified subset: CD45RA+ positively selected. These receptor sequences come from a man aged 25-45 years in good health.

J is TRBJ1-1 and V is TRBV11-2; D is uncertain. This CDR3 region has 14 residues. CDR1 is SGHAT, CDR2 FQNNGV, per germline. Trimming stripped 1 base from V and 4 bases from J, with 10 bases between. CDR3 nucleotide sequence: TGTGCCAGCAGCTTAGCTCCATTTAGCACTGAAGCTTTCTTT. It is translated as CASSLAPFSTEAFF. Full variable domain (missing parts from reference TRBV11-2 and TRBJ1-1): EAGVAQSPRYKIIEKRQSVAFWCNPISGHATLYWYQQILGQGPKLLIQFQNNGVVDDSQLPKDRFSAERLKGVDSTLKIQPAKLEDSAVYLCASSLAPFSTEAFFGQGTRLTVV.

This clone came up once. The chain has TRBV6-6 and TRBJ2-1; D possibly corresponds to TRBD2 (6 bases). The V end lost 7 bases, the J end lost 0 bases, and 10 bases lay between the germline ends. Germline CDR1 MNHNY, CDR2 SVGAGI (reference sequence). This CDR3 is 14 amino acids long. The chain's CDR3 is CASNGAGSYNEQFF. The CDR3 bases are TGTGCCAGCAACGGAGCGGGCTCCTACAATGAGCAGTTCTTC.

In DNA form, the CDR3 reads TGTGCCAGCAGTGATGGTCTTAGGCAGAAGACCCAAGAGACCCAGTACTTC. Residues: CASSDGLRQKTQETQYF. V is TRBV6-1 and J is TRBJ2-5, with D uncertain. Germline-derived CDR1 and CDR2 are MNHNS and SASEGT. The CDR3 runs to 17 residues. Trimming took off 3 bases at V and 1 base at J, with 18 bases between the two ends.

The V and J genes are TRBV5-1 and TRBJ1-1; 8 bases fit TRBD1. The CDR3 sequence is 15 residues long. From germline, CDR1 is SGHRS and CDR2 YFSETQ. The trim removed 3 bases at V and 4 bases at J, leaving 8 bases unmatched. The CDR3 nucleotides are TGCGCCAGCAGCTCCGCGACAGGGGTTGGCACTGAAGCTTTCTTT. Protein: CASSSATGVGTEAFF.

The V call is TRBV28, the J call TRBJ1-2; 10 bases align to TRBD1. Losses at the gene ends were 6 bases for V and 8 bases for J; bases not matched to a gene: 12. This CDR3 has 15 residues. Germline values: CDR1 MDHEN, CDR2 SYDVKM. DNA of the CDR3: TGTGCCAGCAGCCTGGGGGGACAGGGGATGGGAGGCTACACCTTC. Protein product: CASSLGGQGMGGYTF.

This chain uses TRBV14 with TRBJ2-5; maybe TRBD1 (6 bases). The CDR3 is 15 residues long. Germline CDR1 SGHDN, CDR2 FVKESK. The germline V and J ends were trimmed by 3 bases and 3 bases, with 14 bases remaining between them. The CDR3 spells CASSHRQDFEETQYF. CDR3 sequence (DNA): TGTGCCAGCAGCCACAGACAGGATTTCGAAGAGACCCAGTACTTC.

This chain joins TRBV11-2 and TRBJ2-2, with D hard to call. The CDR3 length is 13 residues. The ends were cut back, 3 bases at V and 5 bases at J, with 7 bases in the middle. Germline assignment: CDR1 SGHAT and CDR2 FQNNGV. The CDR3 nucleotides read TGTGCCAGCAGCTTCCGGGCAACCGGGGAGCTGTTTTTT. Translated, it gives CASSFRATGELFF.

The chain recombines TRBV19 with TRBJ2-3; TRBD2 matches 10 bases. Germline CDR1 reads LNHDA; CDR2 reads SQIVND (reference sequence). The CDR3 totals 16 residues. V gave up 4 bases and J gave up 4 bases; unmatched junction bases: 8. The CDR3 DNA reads TGTGCCAGTAGTAACGGTCTAGCGGGAGCATCAGATACGCAGTATTTT. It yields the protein CASSNGLAGASDTQYF.

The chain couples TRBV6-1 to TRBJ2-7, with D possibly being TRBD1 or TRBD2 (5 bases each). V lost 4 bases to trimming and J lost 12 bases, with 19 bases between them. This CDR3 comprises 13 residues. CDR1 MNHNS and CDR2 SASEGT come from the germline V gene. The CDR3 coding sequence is TGTGCCAGCAGTGGCCCAGCCGAGGGGCATCGGTACTTC. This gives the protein CASSGPAEGHRYF.

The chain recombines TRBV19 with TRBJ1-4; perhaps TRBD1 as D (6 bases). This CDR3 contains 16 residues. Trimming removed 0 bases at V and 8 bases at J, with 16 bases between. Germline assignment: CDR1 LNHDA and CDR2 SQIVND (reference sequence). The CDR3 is CASSIDRTARGEKLFF. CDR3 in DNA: TGTGCCAGTAGTATAGACCGGACAGCTAGAGGGGAAAAACTGTTTTTT. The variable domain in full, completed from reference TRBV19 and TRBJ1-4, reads DGGITQSPKYLFRKEGQNVTLSCEQNLNHDAMYWYRQDPGQGLRLIYYSQIVNDFQKGDIAEGYSVSREKKESFPLTVTSAQKNPTAFYLCASSIDRTARGEKLFFGSGTQLSVL.

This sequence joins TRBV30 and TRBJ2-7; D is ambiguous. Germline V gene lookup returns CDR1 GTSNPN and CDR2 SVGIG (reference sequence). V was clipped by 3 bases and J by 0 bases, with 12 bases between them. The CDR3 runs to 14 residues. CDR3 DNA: TGTGCCTGGAGCGTGGGGTCACCCTCCTACGAGCAGTACTTC. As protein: CAWSVGSPSYEQYF.

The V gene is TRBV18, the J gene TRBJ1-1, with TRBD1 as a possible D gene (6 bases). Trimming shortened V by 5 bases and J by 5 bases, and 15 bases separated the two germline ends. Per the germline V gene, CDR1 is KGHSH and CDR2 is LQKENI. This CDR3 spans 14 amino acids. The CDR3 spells CASSVKPDSTEAFF. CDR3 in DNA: TGTGCCAGCTCAGTCAAACCGGACAGTACTGAAGCTTTCTTT.

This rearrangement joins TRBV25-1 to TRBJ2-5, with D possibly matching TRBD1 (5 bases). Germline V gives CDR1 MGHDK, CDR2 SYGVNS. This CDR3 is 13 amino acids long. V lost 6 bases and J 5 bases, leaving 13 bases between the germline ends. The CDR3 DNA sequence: TGTGCCAGCAGGTCTGACAGTTGGGAGACCCAGTACTTC. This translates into CASRSDSWETQYF.

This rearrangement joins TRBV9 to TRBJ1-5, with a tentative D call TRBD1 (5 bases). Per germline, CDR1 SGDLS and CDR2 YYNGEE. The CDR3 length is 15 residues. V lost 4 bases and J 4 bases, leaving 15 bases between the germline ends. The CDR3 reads CASSPAAGGNQPQHF. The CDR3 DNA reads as TGTGCCAGCAGCCCCGCGGCGGGGGGGAATCAGCCCCAGCATTTT.

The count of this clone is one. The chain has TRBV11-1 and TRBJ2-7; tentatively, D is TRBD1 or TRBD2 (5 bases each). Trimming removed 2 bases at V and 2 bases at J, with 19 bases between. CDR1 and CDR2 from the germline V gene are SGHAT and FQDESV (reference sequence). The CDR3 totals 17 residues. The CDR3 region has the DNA TGTGCCAGCAGCTTATTTGTGTCGGGGACCATACCCTACGAGCAGTACTTC. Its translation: CASSLFVSGTIPYEQYF.

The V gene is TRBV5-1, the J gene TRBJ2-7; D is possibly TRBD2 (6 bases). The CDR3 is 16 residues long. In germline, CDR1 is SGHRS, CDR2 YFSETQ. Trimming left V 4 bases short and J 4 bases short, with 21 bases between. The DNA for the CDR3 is TGCGCCAGCAGCCCAGGAGTTTTGATCGGGGGATACGAGCAGTACTTC. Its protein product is CASSPGVLIGGYEQYF.

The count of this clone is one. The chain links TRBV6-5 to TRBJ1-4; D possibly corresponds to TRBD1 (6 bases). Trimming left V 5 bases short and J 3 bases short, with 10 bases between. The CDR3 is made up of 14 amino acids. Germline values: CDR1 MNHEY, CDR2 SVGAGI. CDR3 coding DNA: TGTGCCAGCAGTGGGAACAGGGCTAATGAAAAACTGTTTTTT. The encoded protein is CASSGNRANEKLFF.

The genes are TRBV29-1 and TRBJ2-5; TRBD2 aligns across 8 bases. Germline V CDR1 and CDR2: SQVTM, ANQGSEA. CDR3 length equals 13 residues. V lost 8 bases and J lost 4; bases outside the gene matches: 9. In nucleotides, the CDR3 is TGCAGCACACGGGAGGGGGGTCGAGAGACCCAGTACTTC. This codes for CSTREGGRETQYF. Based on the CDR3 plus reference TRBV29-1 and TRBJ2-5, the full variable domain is SAVISQKPSRDICQRGTSLTIQCQVDSQVTMMFWYRQQPGQSLTLIATANQGSEATYESGFVIDKFPISRPNLTFSTLTVSNMSPEDSSIYLCSTREGGRETQYFGPGTRLLVL.

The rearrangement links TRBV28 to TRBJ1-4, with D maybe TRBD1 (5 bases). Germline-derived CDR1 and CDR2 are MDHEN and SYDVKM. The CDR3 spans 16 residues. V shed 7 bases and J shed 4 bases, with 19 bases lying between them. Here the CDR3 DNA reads TGTGCCAGCAACCTACCCGGGGGGACGGGTAATGAAAAACTGTTTTTT. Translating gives CASNLPGGTGNEKLFF.

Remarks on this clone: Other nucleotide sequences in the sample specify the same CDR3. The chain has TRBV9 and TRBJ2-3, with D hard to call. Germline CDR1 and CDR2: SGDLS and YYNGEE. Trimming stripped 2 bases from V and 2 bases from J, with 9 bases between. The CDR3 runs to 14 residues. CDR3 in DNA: TGTGCCAGCAGCGTCGGGTTAACCACAGATACGCAGTATTTT. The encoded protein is CASSVGLTTDTQYF.

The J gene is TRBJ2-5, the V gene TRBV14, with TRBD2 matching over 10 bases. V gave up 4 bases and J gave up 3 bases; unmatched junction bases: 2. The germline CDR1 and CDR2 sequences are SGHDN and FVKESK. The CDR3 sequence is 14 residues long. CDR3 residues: CASSLLAGEETQYF. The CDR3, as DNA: TGTGCCAGCAGCCTGCTAGCGGGAGAAGAGACCCAGTACTTC.

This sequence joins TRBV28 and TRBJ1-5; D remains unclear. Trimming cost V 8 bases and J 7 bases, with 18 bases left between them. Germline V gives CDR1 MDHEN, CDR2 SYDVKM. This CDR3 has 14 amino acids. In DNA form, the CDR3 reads TGTGCCAGCGGTAGGACGAGAGGAGACCAGCCCCAGCATTTT. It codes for CASGRTRGDQPQHF.

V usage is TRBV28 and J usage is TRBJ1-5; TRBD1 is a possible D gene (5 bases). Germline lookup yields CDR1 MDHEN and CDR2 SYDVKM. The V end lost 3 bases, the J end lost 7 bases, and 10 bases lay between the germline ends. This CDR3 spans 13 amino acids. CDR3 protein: CASSFLRGQPQHF. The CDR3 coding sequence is TGTGCCAGCAGTTTCCTCCGGGGGCAGCCCCAGCATTTT.

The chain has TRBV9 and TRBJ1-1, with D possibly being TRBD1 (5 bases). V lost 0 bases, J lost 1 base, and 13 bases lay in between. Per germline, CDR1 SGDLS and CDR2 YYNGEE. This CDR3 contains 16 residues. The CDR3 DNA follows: TGTGCCAGCAGCGTAGGAATTCGGCAGGGGAACACTGAAGCTTTCTTT. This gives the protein CASSVGIRQGNTEAFF.

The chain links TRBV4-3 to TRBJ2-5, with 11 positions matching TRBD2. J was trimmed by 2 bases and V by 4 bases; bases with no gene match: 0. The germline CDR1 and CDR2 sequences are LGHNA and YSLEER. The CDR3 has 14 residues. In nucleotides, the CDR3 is TGCGCCAGCAGCCGACTAGCGGGACAAGAGACCCAGTACTTC. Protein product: CASSRLAGQETQYF.

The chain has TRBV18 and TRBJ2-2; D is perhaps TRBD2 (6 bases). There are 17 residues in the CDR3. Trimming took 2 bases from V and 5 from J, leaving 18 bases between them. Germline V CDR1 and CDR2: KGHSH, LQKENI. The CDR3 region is CASSPWAGPTDTGELFF. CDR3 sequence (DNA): TGTGCCAGCTCACCATGGGCGGGACCGACCGATACCGGGGAGCTGTTTTTT. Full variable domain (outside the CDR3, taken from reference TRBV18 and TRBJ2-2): NAGVMQNPRHLVRRRGQEARLRCSPMKGHSHVYWYRQLPEEGLKFMVYLQKENIIDESGMPKERFSAEFPKEGPSILRIQQVVRGDSAAYFCASSPWAGPTDTGELFFGEGSRLTVL.